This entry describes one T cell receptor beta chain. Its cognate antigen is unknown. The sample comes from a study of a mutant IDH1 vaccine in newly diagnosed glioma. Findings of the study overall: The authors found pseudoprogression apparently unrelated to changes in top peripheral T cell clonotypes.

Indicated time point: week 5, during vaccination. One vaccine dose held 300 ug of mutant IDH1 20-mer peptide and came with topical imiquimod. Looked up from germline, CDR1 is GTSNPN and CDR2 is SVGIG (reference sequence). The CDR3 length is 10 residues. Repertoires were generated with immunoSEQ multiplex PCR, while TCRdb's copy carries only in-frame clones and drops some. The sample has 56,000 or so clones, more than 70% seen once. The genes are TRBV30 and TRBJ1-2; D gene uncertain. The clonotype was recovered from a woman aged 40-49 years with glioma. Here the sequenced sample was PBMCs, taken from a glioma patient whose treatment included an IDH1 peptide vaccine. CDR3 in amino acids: CANLNYGYTF. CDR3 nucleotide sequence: TGTGCAAACCTTAACTATGGCTACACCTTC.